This T cell receptor beta chain came from a study of cytomegalovirus exposure and HLA in healthy donors. Study-level results: Presence/absence analysis assumed near-uniform sequencing depth across donors.

It was with 60 Vbeta and 13 Jbeta primers that the PCR ran. Method: immunoSEQ multiplex PCR; TCRdb's copy keeps in-frame clones and lacks some. The sample has around 220,000 clones; more than 60% are singletons. There are 13 residues in the CDR3. Trimming cost V 2 bases and J 1 base, with 5 bases left between them. The germline V gene encodes CDR1 MGHDK and CDR2 SYGVNS. Concerning this clone itself: Its specificity is not known.

The clonotype was recovered from a woman between 25 and 40 years old in good health and CMV-seronegative. The chain combines TRBV25-1 with TRBJ1-1; no clear D gene. The specimen was PBMCs. The chain's CDR3 is CASSELRNTEAFF. The CDR3 DNA reads TGTGCCAGCAGTGAACTACGGAACACTGAAGCTTTCTTT.